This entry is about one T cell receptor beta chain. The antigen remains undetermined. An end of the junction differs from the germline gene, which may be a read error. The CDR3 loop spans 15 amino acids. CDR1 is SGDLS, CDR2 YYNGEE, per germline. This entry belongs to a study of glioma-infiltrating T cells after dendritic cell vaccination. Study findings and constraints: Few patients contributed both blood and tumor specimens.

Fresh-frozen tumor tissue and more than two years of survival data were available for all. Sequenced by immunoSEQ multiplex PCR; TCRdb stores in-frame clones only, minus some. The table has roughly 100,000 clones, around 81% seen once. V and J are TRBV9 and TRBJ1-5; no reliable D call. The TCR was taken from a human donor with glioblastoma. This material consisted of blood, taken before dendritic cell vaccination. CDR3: CASSVDGSSYQPQHF. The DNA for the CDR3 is TGTGCCAGCAGCGTAGACGGGAGTAGCTATCAGCCCCAGCATTTT.